Following are 31 T cell receptor beta chains from one sample sequenced in a study of T-cell reconstitution after alpha-beta-depleted transplantation in children. It was with unique molecular identifiers that the TCRbeta library was prepared. TCRdb reprocessed the PCR reads via MiXCR and lists one record per CDR3 protein. The sample includes around 300,000 distinct CDR3 sequences, approximately 23% of them seen just once. The sequences come from PBMCs, mostly from graft donor cells, collected 180 days after TCRalphabeta/CD19-depleted stem cell transplant. The receptor source for this set is a male patient younger than 18 who had a stem cell transplant for acute lymphoblastic leukemia, so the T cells may come from the graft donor.

The rearrangement joins TRBV12-3 or TRBV12-4 to TRBJ2-3; no firm D call. The CDR3 extends over 16 amino acids. V was trimmed by 6 bases and J by 1 base, leaving 17 bases between them. The CDR3 region is CASSPQRGWGTDTQYF. DNA for the CDR3: TGTGCCAGCAGCCCCCAGCGAGGCTGGGGCACAGATACGCAGTATTTT.

The J gene is TRBJ2-7, the V gene TRBV3-1; D unresolved. Germline loops: CDR1 LGHDT, CDR2 YNNKEL (reference sequence). CDR3 length: 15 residues. Trimming removed 1 base from V and 3 bases from J, with 13 bases in between. Here the CDR3 DNA reads TGTGCCAGCAGCCAAGGGGGTATTCCAAACTACGAGCAGTACTTC. Residues: CASSQGGIPNYEQYF.

The table lists this clonotype with many counts. The rearrangement uses TRBV7-2 and TRBJ2-7; tentatively, D is TRBD2 (5 bases). V dropped 4 bases and J dropped 3 bases, with 13 bases sitting between them. Germline CDR1 reads SGHTA; CDR2 reads FQGNSA. The CDR3 is 14 residues long. In DNA form, the CDR3 reads TGTGCCAGCAGCTGGACCGGGGTCAACTACGAGCAGTACTTC. Translation: CASSWTGVNYEQYF.

CDR3: CASSLAGTDYNEQFF. The CDR3 DNA is TGCGCCAGCAGCTTGGCCGGGACAGACTACAATGAGCAGTTCTTC. The chain carries TRBV5-1 and TRBJ2-1; 7 bases align to TRBD1. This CDR3 spans 15 amino acids. V lost 0 bases to trimming and J lost 3 bases; unmatched junction nucleotides: 3. The germline V gene has CDR1 SGHRS and CDR2 YFSETQ.

This clonotype has a handful of counts. The chain has TRBV5-1 and TRBJ2-5; 7 nucleotides match TRBD1. The ends lost 0 bases at V and 12 bases at J; junction bases unmatched: 5. This CDR3 has 12 residues. From germline, CDR1 is SGHRS and CDR2 YFSETQ. CDR3 DNA sequence: TGCGCCAGCAGCTTGGGAAAGGACAGGAAGTACTTC. This encodes CASSLGKDRKYF. Filled out from reference TRBV5-1 and TRBJ2-5, the complete variable domain reads KAGVTQTPRYLIKTRGQQVTLSCSPISGHRSVSWYQQTPGQGLQFLFEYFSETQRNKGNFPGRFSGRQFSNSRSEMNVSTLELGDSALYLCASSLGKDRKYFGPGTRLLVL.

This clonotype has ten or more counts. The chain employs TRBV10-3 and TRBJ2-3; the D gene is possibly TRBD1 (5 bases). With 2 bases removed from V and 5 bases from J, the gap between germline ends came to 17 bases. There are 16 residues in the CDR3. Germline V gene sequence: CDR1 ENHRY, CDR2 SYGVKD. This CDR3 is CAISEPRALRQDTQYF. The CDR3 DNA reads as TGTGCCATCAGTGAGCCCAGGGCCCTACGGCAAGATACGCAGTATTTT.

This clonotype came up many times. V gene TRBV12-3 or TRBV12-4 combines with J gene TRBJ2-3; TRBD2 might be the D (6 bases). This CDR3 comprises 20 residues. V was cut by 6 bases and J by 0 bases, with 28 bases left in between. The CDR3 DNA reads TGTGCCAGCAGCAATATGGGACTCCGTCATTCGAGTCATAGCACAGATACGCAGTATTTT. It translates to CASSNMGLRHSSHSTDTQYF.

This rearrangement joins TRBV6-1 to TRBJ1-5; 8 nucleotides agree with TRBD1. The CDR3 sequence is 13 residues long. Germline values: CDR1 MNHNS, CDR2 SASEGT. Germline trimming cut 7 bases from V and 5 bases from J; bases unmatched to any gene: 4. The CDR3 loop reads CASTPGGHQPQHF. The CDR3 nucleotides read TGTGCCAGCACCCCAGGGGGCCATCAGCCCCAGCATTTT.

This clonotype was counted only a few times. This chain links TRBV7-9 with TRBJ2-7; 7 bases match TRBD2. The CDR3 has 14 amino acids. Germline CDR1 SEHNR, CDR2 FQNEAQ (reference sequence). With V trimmed by 7 bases and J by 2 bases, 8 bases remained unmatched. The CDR3, as DNA: TGTGCCAGCACCTCCCCGGGGGGAACCTACGAGCAGTACTTC. It translates to CASTSPGGTYEQYF.

The chain combines TRBV5-1 with TRBJ1-1; D is perhaps TRBD1 (5 bases). Germline V gives CDR1 SGHRS, CDR2 YFSETQ. Trimming pared 0 bases from V and 11 bases from J, leaving 8 bases between. This CDR3 contains 11 residues. CDR3 loop: CASSLAGWAFF. As DNA, the CDR3 is TGCGCCAGCAGCTTGGCAGGGTGGGCTTTCTTT. Combining the CDR3 with reference TRBV5-1 and TRBJ1-1 gives the whole variable domain KAGVTQTPRYLIKTRGQQVTLSCSPISGHRSVSWYQQTPGQGLQFLFEYFSETQRNKGNFPGRFSGRQFSNSRSEMNVSTLELGDSALYLCASSLAGWAFFGQGTRLTVV.

With regard to this clonotype: A junction boundary mismatches the germline segment, possibly from a read error. The V call is TRBV4-1, the J call TRBJ1-5, with D perhaps TRBD1 (6 bases). Looked up from germline, CDR1 is MGHRA and CDR2 is YSYEKL. The CDR3 has 12 amino acids. The CDR3 here is CGGREGDQPQHF. The CDR3 coding sequence is TGTGGGGGCCGGGAGGGTGATCAGCCCCAGCATTTT.

V usage is TRBV7-3 and J usage is TRBJ2-2, with 9 nucleotides matching TRBD2. The CDR3 consists of 16 residues. Germline trimming cut 4 bases from V and 5 bases from J; bases unmatched to any gene: 8. Germline V gene data show CDR1 as SGHTA and CDR2 as FQGTGA. CDR3 protein: CASSSRLAAHTGELFF. CDR3 DNA: TGTGCCAGCAGCTCTAGACTAGCGGCCCATACCGGGGAGCTGTTTTTT.

This clonotype was detected only a few times. This chain uses TRBV6-2 or TRBV6-3 with TRBJ2-2, with a possible D match to TRBD2 (6 bases). The length of the CDR3 is 15 residues. Trimming left V 4 bases short and J 4 bases short, with 13 bases between. Per germline, CDR1 MNHEY and CDR2 SVGEGT. CDR3 DNA sequence: TGTGCCAGCAGTTCGCTAGGGGAGGCCACCGGGGAGCTGTTTTTT. Residues: CASSSLGEATGELFF.

In its sample, this clonotype was seen a few times. This chain connects TRBV6-1 to TRBJ2-3; D remains unclear. Per germline, CDR1 MNHNS and CDR2 SASEGT. This CDR3 spans 11 amino acids. V was shortened by 8 bases and J by 1 base, with 4 bases between the two germline ends. The CDR3 loop reads CASHRTDTQYF. DNA of the CDR3: TGTGCCAGCCACCGCACAGATACGCAGTATTTT.

This clonotype was seen more than once but under ten times. This chain's CDR3 is CASSSPLGRSGSTEAFF. CDR3 DNA sequence: TGTGCCAGCAGTTCGCCCTTGGGACGGTCGGGAAGCACTGAAGCTTTCTTT. The chain links TRBV12-3 or TRBV12-4 to TRBJ1-1; tentative D call: TRBD1 (5 bases). Trimming cost V 4 bases and J 4 bases, with 22 bases left between them. The CDR3 extends over 17 amino acids.

The rearrangement uses TRBV5-1 and TRBJ2-1; D gene uncertain. The ends were cut back, 0 bases at V and 8 bases at J, with 9 bases in the middle. Germline values: CDR1 SGHRS, CDR2 YFSETQ. This CDR3 is 13 amino acids long. For the CDR3, the DNA is TGCGCCAGCAGCTTGGAGTCGAGCCATGAGCAGTTCTTC. Its protein product is CASSLESSHEQFF. Complete variable domain (other parts from reference TRBV5-1 and TRBJ2-1): KAGVTQTPRYLIKTRGQQVTLSCSPISGHRSVSWYQQTPGQGLQFLFEYFSETQRNKGNFPGRFSGRQFSNSRSEMNVSTLELGDSALYLCASSLESSHEQFFGPGTRLTVL.

The CDR3 region has the DNA TGCGCCAGCAGCTTGGTGCCCTCGCCGTCTAATGAAAAACTGTTTTTT. It is translated as CASSLVPSPSNEKLFF. The chain links TRBV5-1 to TRBJ1-4; no clear D. The CDR3 runs 16 residues. CDR1 and CDR2 (germline): SGHRS, YFSETQ. Trimming removed 0 bases at V and 3 bases at J, with 12 bases between.

In this sample, this clonotype turned up a few times. The rearrangement links TRBV5-5 to TRBJ2-3; D is uncertain. With 2 bases removed from V and 5 bases from J, the gap between germline ends came to 9 bases. The CDR3 covers 13 residues. CDR1 is SGHKS, CDR2 YYEKEE, per germline (reference sequence). CDR3 nucleotide sequence: TGTGCCAGCAGCTTCCCAATGGGAGATACGCAGTATTTT. This gives the protein CASSFPMGDTQYF.

In this sample, this clonotype turned up a few times. The J gene is TRBJ2-2, the V gene TRBV5-5; D is uncertain. V was cut by 1 base and J by 3 bases, with 13 bases left in between. The CDR3 length is 16 residues. The germline V gene encodes CDR1 SGHKS and CDR2 YYEKEE (reference sequence). CDR3 bases: TGTGCCAGCAGCTTGAGCCCGAAGGTAGACACCGGGGAGCTGTTTTTT. Its translation is CASSLSPKVDTGELFF.

This clonotype was counted between two and nine times. The CDR3 protein is CASSWTGIGTGELFF. For the CDR3, the DNA is TGTGCCAGCAGCTGGACAGGGATCGGCACCGGGGAGCTGTTTTTT. This chain joins TRBV9 and TRBJ2-2; 8 nucleotides agree with TRBD1. Germline V gene lookup returns CDR1 SGDLS and CDR2 YYNGEE. The trim removed 4 bases at V and 4 bases at J, leaving 6 bases unmatched. The CDR3 totals 15 residues.

The chain joins TRBV9 to TRBJ1-2, with D possibly being TRBD1 (5 bases). The germline V gene has CDR1 SGDLS and CDR2 YYNGEE. Trimming removed 0 bases from V and 6 bases from J, with 15 bases in between. This CDR3 is built from 15 residues. Here the CDR3 DNA reads TGTGCCAGCAGCGTAGATCAGGAAATCAGGGATGGCTACACCTTC. It translates to CASSVDQEIRDGYTF.

On this clonotype: A much larger clone lies a single base off, so this may be a read error. J is TRBJ2-2 and V is TRBV27; possible D gene TRBD1, 5 bases. This CDR3 region has 14 residues. In germline, CDR1 is MNHEY, CDR2 SMNVEV (reference sequence). For the CDR3, the DNA is TGTGCCGGCAGGGTTGACTCCCACACCGGGGAGCTGTTTTTT. The encoded protein is CAGRVDSHTGELFF.

To note about this clonotype: One junction end does not reproduce the germline sequence, and a read error may be involved. The V call is TRBV20-1, the J call TRBJ2-3; a possible D gene is TRBD2 (5 bases). This CDR3 has 11 residues. Germline CDR1 is DFQATT and CDR2 is SNEGSKA (reference sequence). The CDR3 sequence: CSAAPGSVSRF. The CDR3 DNA reads as TGCAGTGCTGCTCCGGGATCCGTTTCTCGCTTT.

This clonotype has just a few counts. The rearrangement uses TRBV20-1 and TRBJ2-7; 7 nucleotides align to TRBD2. V trimming: 3 bases; J trimming: 5 bases; junction bases outside the gene matches: 4. Germline V gene data show CDR1 as DFQATT and CDR2 as SNEGSKA (reference sequence). CDR3 size: 12 residues. The CDR3 region is CSASGSGNEQYF. The CDR3 DNA reads as TGCAGTGCTAGCGGGAGCGGGAACGAGCAGTACTTC.

Many counts were recorded for this clonotype. The chain links TRBV7-2 to TRBJ2-7; 12 nucleotides align to TRBD2. V lost 5 bases and J lost 4; bases outside the gene matches: 6. This CDR3 is built from 15 residues. Germline values: CDR1 SGHTA, CDR2 FQGNSA. The CDR3 sequence: CASSTRTSGIYEQYF. For the CDR3, the DNA is TGTGCCAGCAGCACCCGGACTAGCGGGATATACGAGCAGTACTTC.

This clonotype was detected a few times. The gene calls are TRBV5-1 and TRBJ2-1; 7 bases agree with TRBD2. Germline V lookup: CDR1 SGHRS, CDR2 YFSETQ. The CDR3 runs to 13 residues. Unmatched junction bases numbered 2, after V lost 5 bases and J lost 3 bases. The CDR3 region has the DNA TGCGCCAGCAGGAGCGGGGACTACAATGAGCAGTTCTTC. Its protein product is CASRSGDYNEQFF.

This clonotype was found a few times. The chain carries TRBV6-5 and TRBJ2-1, with D perhaps matching TRBD1 (5 bases). Germline loops: CDR1 MNHEY, CDR2 SVGAGI. The ends were cut back, 3 bases at V and 9 bases at J, with 21 bases in the middle. This CDR3 region has 16 residues. The CDR3 region has the DNA TGTGCCAGCAGTTATATTCGGGCAGGGCGGTATGGTGAGCAGTTCTTC. It codes for CASSYIRAGRYGEQFF.

The chain couples TRBV7-9 to TRBJ2-7, with no clear D. Germline V CDR1 and CDR2: SEHNR, FQNEAQ (reference sequence). CDR3 length: 17 amino acids. V was pared by 5 bases and J by 0 bases, with 20 bases between. The DNA of the CDR3 is TGTGCCAGCAGCGCGTCGCGGCACCTTAAAATCTCCTACGAGCAGTACTTC. Its translation: CASSASRHLKISYEQYF.

This clonotype has just a few counts. The rearrangement links TRBV7-9 to TRBJ2-1, with D tentatively TRBD2 (6 bases). Germline assignment: CDR1 SEHNR and CDR2 FQNEAQ (reference sequence). Trimming removed 6 bases at V and 12 bases at J, with 27 bases between. The length of the CDR3 is 16 residues. Here the CDR3 DNA reads TGTGCCAGCAGACCTCGGACTATCCTGGGGGTTCTGGGGCAGTTCTTC. Translation gives CASRPRTILGVLGQFF.

This clonotype came up many times. The chain joins TRBV29-1 to TRBJ1-1, with D hard to call. The V gene lost 3 bases and the J gene lost 3 bases, with 11 bases spanning the gap. Germline lookup yields CDR1 SQVTM and CDR2 ANQGSEA. This CDR3 contains 13 residues. The CDR3 sequence: CSVEEGRYTEAFF. The CDR3 coding sequence is TGCAGCGTTGAGGAGGGAAGATACACTGAAGCTTTCTTT.

Only a few counts were recorded for this clonotype. The V call is TRBV11-2, the J call TRBJ2-1; perhaps TRBD1 as D (6 bases). The V and J ends lost 0 bases and 5 bases respectively, with 20 bases between them. The CDR3 sequence is 18 residues long. Germline V CDR1 and CDR2: SGHAT, FQNNGV. The CDR3 DNA reads TGTGCCAGCAGCTTAGATGGAAACACAGGGTTTCGGGACAATGAGCAGTTCTTC. This codes for CASSLDGNTGFRDNEQFF.